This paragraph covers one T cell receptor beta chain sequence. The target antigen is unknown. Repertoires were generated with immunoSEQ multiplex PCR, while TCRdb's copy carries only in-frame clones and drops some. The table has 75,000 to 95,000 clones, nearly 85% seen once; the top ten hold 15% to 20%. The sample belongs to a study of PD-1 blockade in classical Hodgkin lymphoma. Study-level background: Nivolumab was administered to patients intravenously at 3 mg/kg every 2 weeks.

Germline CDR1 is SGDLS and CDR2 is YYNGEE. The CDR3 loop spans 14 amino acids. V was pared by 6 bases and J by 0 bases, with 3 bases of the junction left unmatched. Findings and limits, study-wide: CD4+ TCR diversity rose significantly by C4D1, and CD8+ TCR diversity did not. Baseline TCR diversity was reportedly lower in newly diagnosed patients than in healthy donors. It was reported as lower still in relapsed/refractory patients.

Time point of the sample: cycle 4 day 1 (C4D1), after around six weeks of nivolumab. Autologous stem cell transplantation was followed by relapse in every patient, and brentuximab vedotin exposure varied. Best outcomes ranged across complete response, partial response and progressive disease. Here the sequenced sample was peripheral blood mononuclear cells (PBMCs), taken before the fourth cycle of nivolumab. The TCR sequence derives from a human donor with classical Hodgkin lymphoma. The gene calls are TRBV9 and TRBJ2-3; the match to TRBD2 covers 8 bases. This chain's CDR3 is CASTLAASTDTQYF. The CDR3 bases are TGTGCCAGCACACTAGCGGCAAGCACAGATACGCAGTATTTT.